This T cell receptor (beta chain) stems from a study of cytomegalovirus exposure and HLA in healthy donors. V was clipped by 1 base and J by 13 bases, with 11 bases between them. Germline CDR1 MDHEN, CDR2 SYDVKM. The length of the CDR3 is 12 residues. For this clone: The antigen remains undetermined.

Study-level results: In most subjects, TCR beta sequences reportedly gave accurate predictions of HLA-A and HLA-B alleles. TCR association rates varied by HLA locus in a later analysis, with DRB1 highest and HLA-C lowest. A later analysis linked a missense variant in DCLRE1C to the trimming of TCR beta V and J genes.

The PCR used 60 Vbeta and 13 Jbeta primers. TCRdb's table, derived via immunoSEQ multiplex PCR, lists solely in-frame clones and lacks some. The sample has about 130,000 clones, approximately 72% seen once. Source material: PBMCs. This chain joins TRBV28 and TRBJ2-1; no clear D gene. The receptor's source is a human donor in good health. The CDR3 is CASSLYLQSQFF. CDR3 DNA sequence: TGTGCCAGCAGTTTATATTTACAGTCCCAGTTCTTC.